The 18 T cell receptor beta chains presented below share a single source sample, sequenced in a study of blood T cell repertoires in COVID-19. The method was immunoSEQ multiplex PCR; TCRdb's version includes in-frame clones alone and lacks a portion of them. The data show about 91,000 clones, 88% seen once. Sequencing used peripheral blood. Receptors were obtained from a woman over 75 with active COVID-19.

The gene calls are TRBV7-8 and TRBJ1-4; D possibly corresponds to TRBD1 (6 bases). The germline V gene has CDR1 SGHVS and CDR2 FQNEAQ. V was shortened by 2 bases and J by 8 bases, with 18 bases between the two germline ends. There are 16 residues in the CDR3. The CDR3 is CASSLFGRGIWEKLFF. The CDR3 nucleotides are TGTGCCAGCAGCTTATTTGGCAGGGGAATATGGGAAAAACTGTTTTTT.

The chain carries TRBV6-5 and TRBJ1-2; the D is unclear. V was shortened by 2 bases and J by 4 bases, with 8 bases between the two germline ends. The V gene's germline CDR1 is MNHEY and CDR2 SVGAGI. CDR3 length: 13 amino acids. This CDR3 reads CASSYEGFYGYTF. CDR3 in DNA: TGTGCCAGCAGTTACGAGGGATTCTATGGCTACACCTTC.

The chain combines TRBV7-2 with TRBJ1-2; 8 nucleotides align to TRBD1. CDR1 is SGHTA, CDR2 FQGNSA, per germline. The CDR3 has 14 residues. The junction had 6 bases not matched to a gene; V was cut back by 3 bases and J by 6 bases. This chain's CDR3 is CASSFFPGGDGYTF. CDR3 nucleotide sequence: TGTGCCAGCAGCTTTTTCCCAGGGGGCGATGGCTACACCTTC.

V usage is TRBV5-6 and J usage is TRBJ2-3; 7 bases line up with TRBD2. The CDR3 totals 17 residues. CDR1 and CDR2 (germline): SGHDT, YYEEEE. The junction had 7 bases not matched to a gene; V was cut back by 0 bases and J by 0 bases. The CDR3 region is CASSLGDYLGSTDTQYF. The DNA for the CDR3 is TGTGCCAGCAGCTTGGGGGACTACCTCGGGAGCACAGATACGCAGTATTTT. The entire variable domain, with the rest obtained from reference TRBV5-6 and TRBJ2-3, is as follows: DAGVTQSPTHLIKTRGQQVTLRCSPKSGHDTVSWYQQALGQGPQFIFQYYEEEERQRGNFPDRFSGHQFPNYSSELNVNALLLGDSALYLCASSLGDYLGSTDTQYFGPGTRLTVL.

This chain joins TRBV6-2 or TRBV6-3 and TRBJ2-1; D remains unclear. Trimming removed 2 bases from V and 10 bases from J, with 6 bases in between. The CDR3 is 11 amino acids. Germline V gene data show CDR1 as MNHEY and CDR2 as SVGEGT. CDR3 nucleotide sequence: TGTGCCAGCAGTTACCTCTTCGAGCAGTTCTTC. It is translated as CASSYLFEQFF.

The chain links TRBV5-1 to TRBJ1-2; TRBD1 might be the D (5 bases). This CDR3 has 14 residues. Germline values: CDR1 SGHRS, CDR2 YFSETQ. V lost 0 bases, J lost 4 bases, and 10 bases lay in between. The CDR3 nucleotides read TGCGCCAGCAGCTTGGGCACAGGCTTCTATGGCTACACCTTC. The encoded protein is CASSLGTGFYGYTF. Drawing the rest from reference TRBV5-1 and TRBJ1-2, the complete variable domain is KAGVTQTPRYLIKTRGQQVTLSCSPISGHRSVSWYQQTPGQGLQFLFEYFSETQRNKGNFPGRFSGRQFSNSRSEMNVSTLELGDSALYLCASSLGTGFYGYTFGSGTRLTVV.

This rearrangement joins TRBV19 to TRBJ2-7; D is ambiguous. CDR1 and CDR2 (germline): LNHDA, SQIVND (reference sequence). V was shortened by 0 bases and J by 3 bases, with 3 bases between the two germline ends. The CDR3 runs 12 residues. DNA of the CDR3: TGTGCCAGTAGTATAGACAACTACGAGCAGTACTTC. This sequence encodes CASSIDNYEQYF.

The rearrangement joins TRBV28 to TRBJ2-7; 7 nucleotides line up with TRBD1. The germline gives CDR1 MDHEN, CDR2 SYDVKM. The CDR3 is 15 residues long. V shed 7 bases and J 3 bases; nucleotides not matched to a gene: 12. CDR3 amino acids: CASNFRQGTLYEQYF. CDR3 in DNA: TGTGCCAGCAACTTCCGACAGGGTACCCTCTACGAGCAGTACTTC.

The chain links TRBV29-1 to TRBJ2-7, with 9 bases fitting TRBD2. The germline V gene has CDR1 SQVTM and CDR2 ANQGSEA. This CDR3 has 14 residues. Trimming took 3 bases from V and 3 from J; bases not matched to a gene: 6. The CDR3 sequence is CSVDRLAGSYEQYF. The CDR3 nucleotides read TGCAGCGTTGATAGGCTAGCGGGAAGCTACGAGCAGTACTTC.

The chain has TRBV24-1 and TRBJ1-4; possibly TRBD1 for D (6 bases). The V end lost 0 bases, the J end lost 8 bases, and 12 bases lay between the germline ends. Looked up from germline, CDR1 is KGHDR and CDR2 is SFDVKD. This CDR3 spans 15 amino acids. The CDR3 spells CATSDLQAGEEKLFF. The CDR3 DNA reads TGTGCCACCAGTGATTTGCAGGCAGGGGAGGAAAAACTGTTTTTT.

This clone was seen a few times. This sequence joins TRBV5-1 and TRBJ2-7, with D unresolved. V dropped 0 bases and J dropped 0 bases, with 10 bases sitting between them. CDR3 size: 15 residues. Germline CDR1 is SGHRS and CDR2 is YFSETQ. The CDR3 loop reads CASSLGVGGSYEQYF. The CDR3 coding sequence is TGCGCCAGCAGCTTGGGAGTCGGCGGCTCCTACGAGCAGTACTTC.

The chain employs TRBV10-3 and TRBJ2-3; D uncertain. This CDR3 comprises 13 residues. V was shortened by 2 bases and J by 4 bases, with 7 bases between the two germline ends. Per the germline V gene, CDR1 is ENHRY and CDR2 is SYGVKD. The CDR3 DNA sequence: TGTGCCATCAGTGAGCGGCAGGCAGATACGCAGTATTTT. Amino acids: CAISERQADTQYF.

The chain is built from TRBV24-1 and TRBJ2-3, with 16 bases identical to TRBD2. The CDR3 is 15 residues long. The J segment lost 3 bases and the V segment lost 9 bases, leaving 2 bases of the junction unmatched. Looked up from germline, CDR1 is KGHDR and CDR2 is SFDVKD. CDR3 amino acids: CATGTSGRGTDTQYF. The CDR3 bases are TGTGCCACCGGGACTAGCGGGAGGGGGACAGATACGCAGTATTTT.

This clone was picked up one time. The chain couples TRBV28 to TRBJ1-2, with 9 bases lining up with TRBD1. The J segment lost 6 bases and the V segment lost 4 bases, leaving 9 bases of the junction unmatched. In germline, CDR1 is MDHEN, CDR2 SYDVKM. The CDR3 loop spans 15 amino acids. This chain's CDR3 is CASSSGTGRFDGYTF. For the CDR3, the DNA is TGTGCCAGCAGTTCGGGGACAGGGCGGTTTGATGGCTACACCTTC.

J is TRBJ1-4 and V is TRBV4-3, with 10 bases fitting TRBD1. Germline V lookup: CDR1 LGHNA, CDR2 YSLEER. Trimming at V came to 1 base and at J to 5 bases, leaving 10 bases not matched to a gene. The CDR3 has 18 amino acids. CDR3 nucleotides: TGCGCCAGCAGCCAAGCCCCTGCCGGACAGGGGGTGAATGAAAAACTGTTTTTT. Encoded protein: CASSQAPAGQGVNEKLFF.

The rearrangement links TRBV21-1 to TRBJ1-1; TRBD1 is taken as the D call from the table, unchecked against the DNA. TRBV21-1 is described as a pseudogene. The CDR3 has 17 residues. For the CDR3, the DNA is TGTGCCAGCAGCTCCACTCGGACAGGGGAAGGGAACACTGAAGCTTTCTTT. Amino acid sequence: CASSSTRTGEGNTEAFF.

The genes are TRBV24-1 and TRBJ1-5; TRBD1 matches 8 bases. J gave up 6 bases and V 3 bases, and 9 bases lay outside the gene matches. Looked up from germline, CDR1 is KGHDR and CDR2 is SFDVKD. This CDR3 is 16 amino acids long. CDR3 DNA sequence: TGTGCCACCAGTGATGCCCGGACAGGGAACTCTCAGCCCCAGCATTTT. Translation: CATSDARTGNSQPQHF.

V and J are TRBV7-2 and TRBJ2-1; D may be TRBD2 (7 bases). CDR1 and CDR2 (germline): SGHTA, FQGNSA. The V gene lost 2 bases and the J gene lost 6 bases, with 17 bases spanning the gap. The CDR3 runs 16 residues. This chain's CDR3 is CASSLKTGRGVNEQFF. In DNA, the CDR3 is TGTGCCAGCAGCTTAAAGACAGGTCGGGGGGTCAATGAGCAGTTCTTC.